These 29 T cell receptor beta chains came from one sample sequenced in a study of regulatory T cells in long-lasting Graves disease. Time point reported: newly diagnosed GD, antithyroid drugs for less than 3 months. The TCR library was prepared using RNA isolated from PBMCs. Both iRepertoire HTBI primers and Arm-PCR of CDR3 regions were used to build the TCR beta libraries. From the multiplex PCR reads, TCRdb called clonotypes with MiXCR, one entry per CDR3 protein. The sample shows 390,000 or so distinct CDR3 sequences, approximately 12% of them seen only once. These sequences were also reported in another study, on T cells in Graves' hyperthyroidism and ophthalmopathy.

The material was peripheral blood mononuclear cells (PBMCs), obtained at new diagnosis, from a patient treated with antithyroid drugs. These receptors were obtained from a woman under 30 with Graves disease.

Concerning this clonotype: One base away lies a much larger clone, so this may be a sequencing read error. V gene TRBV5-5 combines with J gene TRBJ2-7; D is undetermined. The CDR3 runs to 13 residues. Looked up from germline, CDR1 is SGHKS and CDR2 is YYEKEE (reference sequence). V was shortened by 0 bases and J by 6 bases, with 10 bases between the two germline ends. CDR3 loop: CASSLAGYAEQYF. CDR3 sequence (DNA): TGTGCCAGCAGCTTGGCCGGATACGCCGAGCAGTACTTC.

There are a few counts of this clonotype. The chain links TRBV6-2 or TRBV6-3 to TRBJ2-2, with TRBD2 identical over 11 bases. Germline CDR1 reads MNHEY; CDR2 reads SVGEGT. This CDR3 has 18 residues. V lost 4 bases to trimming and J lost 1 base; unmatched junction nucleotides: 8. In nucleotides, the CDR3 is TGTGCCAGCAGTTCTGGGCTAGCGGGGGGCTGGAACACCGGGGAGCTGTTTTTT. The encoded protein is CASSSGLAGGWNTGELFF.

This clonotype was recorded once. This clone may be a read error of a much larger clone one base away. The J gene is TRBJ1-1, the V gene TRBV6-2 or TRBV6-3; D remains ambiguous. The germline V gene encodes CDR1 MNHEY and CDR2 SVGEGT. CDR3 length equals 15 residues. The CDR3, as DNA: TGTGCCAGCAGCTACGCACCCCCGGGATTCACTGAAGCTCTCTTT. It encodes CASSYAPPGFTEALF.

This clonotype appeared a few times. The chain is built from TRBV6-2 or TRBV6-3 and TRBJ2-7; D possibly corresponds to TRBD2 (5 bases). The CDR3 consists of 14 residues. Trimming left V 2 bases short and J 2 bases short, with 10 bases between. In germline, CDR1 is MNHEY, CDR2 SVGEGT. The CDR3 DNA is TGTGCCAGCAGTTACGGAGGAGTAGCCTACGAGCAGTACGTC. Its protein is CASSYGGVAYEQYV.

V and J are TRBV29-1 and TRBJ2-1, with 8 positions matching TRBD2. Germline-derived CDR1 and CDR2 are SQVTM and ANQGSEA. The CDR3 covers 12 residues. Trimming took 2 bases from V and 10 from J; bases not matched to a gene: 4. The CDR3 DNA sequence: TGCAGCGTTGAAAGGGGCGGGGGGGAGCAGTTCTTC. Its protein product is CSVERGGGEQFF.

As for this clonotype: This sequence is one base from a far larger clone and is likely a read error. The chain recombines TRBV20-1 with TRBJ2-3; TRBD2 agrees at 7 bases. The DNA end lines up better with TRBJ2-1; the J call may be wrong. CDR3 length equals 14 residues. Germline V gene sequence: CDR1 DFQATT, CDR2 SNEGSKA (reference sequence). In DNA, the CDR3 is TGCAGTGCTAGACGGCCAGCGGGATACAATAAGCAGTTCTTC. Protein: CSARRPAGYNKQFF.

This clonotype was found a few times. V and J are TRBV20-1 and TRBJ1-3; perhaps TRBD1 as D (5 bases). This CDR3 has 15 amino acids. Germline V gene lookup returns CDR1 DFQATT and CDR2 SNEGSKA (reference sequence). V was cut by 3 bases and J by 0 bases, with 12 bases left in between. CDR3 residues: CSASRPGLSGNTIYF. CDR3 DNA: TGCAGTGCTAGTAGGCCAGGGCTCTCTGGAAACACCATATATTTT.

In its sample, this clonotype was seen a few times. It may be a read error: a sequence one base away is much more abundant. The V and J genes are TRBV12-5 and TRBJ2-1, with 13 bases lining up with TRBD2. Losses at the gene ends were 4 bases for V and 8 bases for J; bases not matched to a gene: 8. In germline, CDR1 is LGHNT, CDR2 FRNRAP. This CDR3 is 16 amino acids long. CDR3 sequence: CASGSHGTSGNYEQFF. CDR3 bases: TGTGCTAGTGGTTCTCACGGGACTAGCGGGAATTATGAGCAGTTCTTC. Together with reference TRBV12-5 and TRBJ2-1, the CDR3 gives the full variable domain: DARVTQTPRHKVTEMGQEVTMRCQPILGHNTVFWYRQTMMQGLELLAYFRNRAPLDDSGMPKDRFSAEMPDATLATLKIQPSEPRDSAVYFCASGSHGTSGNYEQFFGPGTRLTVL.

Worth noting for this clonotype: At one boundary the junction diverges from the germline segment, which might be a read error. This rearrangement joins TRBV7-2 to TRBJ2-1, with D possibly being TRBD2 (6 bases). This CDR3 is built from 18 residues. Germline assignment: CDR1 SGHTA and CDR2 FQGNSA. CDR3 sequence reads: CASSQDQASGLLYNEQFF. The CDR3 nucleotides read TGCGCCAGCAGCCAAGATCAGGCCTCGGGACTGCTATACAATGAGCAGTTCTTC.

V and J are TRBV7-9 and TRBJ2-5, with 9 bases that match TRBD1. This CDR3 spans 14 amino acids. From germline, CDR1 is SEHNR and CDR2 FQNEAQ (reference sequence). Trimming removed 3 bases from V and 3 bases from J; junction bases left unmatched: 2. CDR3 residues: CASSFDRGEETQYF. The CDR3 nucleotides read TGTGCCAGCAGCTTCGACAGGGGGGAAGAGACCCAGTACTTC.

The sample holds a few counts of this clonotype. CDR3 in DNA: TGTGCCAGCAGTCGGGCAGCGACAGGGACCTACGAGCAGTACTTC. Encoded protein: CASSRAATGTYEQYF. V usage is TRBV27 and J usage is TRBJ2-7; 7 bases fit TRBD1. The V gene's germline CDR1 is MNHEY and CDR2 SMNVEV (reference sequence). With 5 bases clipped from V and 2 bases from J, the junction kept 9 bases outside the gene matches. The CDR3 runs to 15 residues.

This clonotype was detected many times. This rearrangement joins TRBV20-1 to TRBJ2-3; 7 nucleotides align to TRBD2. This CDR3 comprises 19 residues. V was clipped by 0 bases and J by 2 bases; unmatched bases: 17. Per germline, CDR1 DFQATT and CDR2 SNEGSKA (reference sequence). The CDR3 sequence is CSAREHEAVGGSHTDTQYF. In DNA form, the CDR3 reads TGCAGTGCTAGAGAGCATGAGGCCGTAGGCGGGAGTCACACAGATACGCAGTATTTT.

In this sample, this clonotype turned up many times. V gene TRBV30 combines with J gene TRBJ1-1, with D possibly matching TRBD1 (5 bases). Deletions cut 0 bases from V and 5 bases from J, with 13 bases between. The CDR3 runs to 14 residues. The germline V gene has CDR1 GTSNPN and CDR2 SVGIG (reference sequence). The CDR3 region is CAWSVGGTSTEAFF. The CDR3 nucleotides are TGTGCCTGGAGTGTCGGAGGGACGTCGACTGAAGCTTTCTTT.

This rearrangement joins TRBV14 to TRBJ1-1; D gene ambiguous. V dropped 2 bases and J dropped 0 bases, with 16 bases sitting between them. The CDR3 consists of 17 residues. Germline loops: CDR1 SGHDN, CDR2 FVKESK. The CDR3 here is CASSQIGWAALNTEAFF. For the CDR3, the DNA is TGTGCCAGCAGCCAAATAGGCTGGGCAGCCTTGAACACTGAAGCTTTCTTT.

This clonotype appeared many times. J is TRBJ2-4 and V is TRBV7-2; 12 bases match TRBD2. The ends lost 1 base at V and 5 bases at J; junction bases unmatched: 12. The CDR3 loop spans 19 amino acids. CDR1 is SGHTA and CDR2 is FQGNSA in the germline V gene. The CDR3 is CASSLGPSGRAFGENIQYF. The CDR3 DNA reads as TGTGCCAGCAGCTTAGGTCCTAGCGGGAGGGCCTTTGGGGAAAACATTCAGTACTTC.

This clonotype occurred a few times. This chain uses TRBV7-9 with TRBJ1-1; D gene uncertain. V lost 7 bases and J lost 0, with 12 bases in between. The germline V gene has CDR1 SEHNR and CDR2 FQNEAQ (reference sequence). The CDR3 is made up of 14 amino acids. The CDR3 sequence is CASIPQVMNTEAFF. The CDR3 DNA is TGTGCCAGCATCCCCCAAGTGATGAACACTGAAGCTTTCTTT.

This clonotype was found many times. The junction departs from the called germline gene at one end, perhaps through a read error. This chain links TRBV6-1 with TRBJ2-7, with D uncertain. Germline V gives CDR1 MNHNS, CDR2 SASEGT. This CDR3 region has 15 residues. CDR3 region: CASSEGRPASYEQYF. The CDR3 region has the DNA TGTGCCAGCAGCGAAGGACGGCCCGCGTCCTACGAGCAGTACTTC.

The rearrangement uses TRBV3-1 and TRBJ2-7; tentative D call: TRBD2 (6 bases). Germline V gene sequence: CDR1 LGHDT, CDR2 YNNKEL (reference sequence). V was cut by 1 base and J by 5 bases, with 12 bases left in between. The length of the CDR3 is 14 residues. The CDR3 region has the DNA TGTGCCAGCAGCCAAGTCGGGAGATCAAACGAGCAGTACTTC. Amino acid sequence: CASSQVGRSNEQYF.

This clonotype has ten or more counts. The CDR3 spells CASSSGPMGEKLFF. DNA of the CDR3: TGTGCCAGCAGTTCGGGCCCAATGGGAGAAAAACTGTTTTTT. The chain is built from TRBV27 and TRBJ1-4; D unclear. The CDR3 is made up of 14 amino acids. The germline CDR1 and CDR2 sequences are MNHEY and SMNVEV (reference sequence). The germline V and J ends were trimmed by 4 bases and 8 bases, with 14 bases remaining between them.

For this clonotype: Being one base from a much bigger clone, this may be a read error. Written as DNA, the CDR3 is TGTGCCAGCAGTGAAATGGCTTCGTGGGGGATTCAGTACTTC. This translates into CASSEMASWGIQYF. The V gene is TRBV2, the J gene TRBJ2-4; either TRBD1 or TRBD2 may supply D (5 bases each). Trimming removed 2 bases at V and 10 bases at J, with 15 bases between. The CDR3 loop spans 14 amino acids. Germline V gene lookup returns CDR1 SNHLY and CDR2 FYNNEI.

This clonotype turned up a few times. The chain has TRBV11-2 and TRBJ2-2, with D tentatively TRBD1 (5 bases). Trimming pared 5 bases from V and 6 bases from J, leaving 10 bases between. From germline, CDR1 is SGHAT and CDR2 FQNNGV. The length of the CDR3 is 13 residues. CDR3 sequence: CASSRDRSGELFF. In DNA form, the CDR3 reads TGTGCCAGCAGCCGTGACAGATCCGGGGAGCTGTTTTTT.

This clonotype was seen many times. V usage is TRBV30 and J usage is TRBJ2-1; no firm D call. The V end lost 3 bases, the J end lost 15 bases, and 18 bases lay between the germline ends. This CDR3 is built from 12 residues. In germline, CDR1 is GTSNPN, CDR2 SVGIG (reference sequence). The CDR3, as DNA: TGTGCCTGGAGCGACACCCCCAAACTTCTGTTCTTC. Encoded protein: CAWSDTPKLLFF.

J is TRBJ2-4 and V is TRBV5-4, with 7 positions matching TRBD2. Germline V lookup: CDR1 SGHNT, CDR2 YYREEE (reference sequence). The trim removed 9 bases at V and 8 bases at J, leaving 20 bases unmatched. The CDR3 totals 16 residues. The DNA of the CDR3 is TGTGCCACAAAGGAGGCTAGCGGTGGGGTGAGAGACATTCAGTACTTC. It translates to CATKEASGGVRDIQYF.

There are many counts of this clonotype. The chain couples TRBV19 to TRBJ1-4; 9 positions agree with TRBD1. The germline CDR1 and CDR2 sequences are LNHDA and SQIVND (reference sequence). Unmatched junction bases numbered 8, after V lost 7 bases and J lost 5 bases. This CDR3 has 15 amino acids. CDR3 coding DNA: TGTGCCAGTACCCAAGGGACAGGGATGAATGAAAAACTGTTTTTT. Translating gives CASTQGTGMNEKLFF.

In its sample, this clonotype was seen many times. The chain uses TRBV6-1 and TRBJ2-7; no clear D gene. The CDR3 is 10 residues long. CDR1 MNHNS and CDR2 SASEGT come from the germline V gene. V dropped 7 bases and J dropped 9 bases, with 10 bases sitting between them. CDR3 bases: TGTGCCAGCACCCCGAATGGGCAGTACTTC. It translates to CASTPNGQYF.

This clonotype was seen repeatedly, ten times or more. The chain couples TRBV3-2 to TRBJ2-5; TRBD2, the D gene given by the table, was not confirmed from the DNA. TRBV3-2 is marked as a pseudogene. This CDR3 has 18 amino acids. DNA of the CDR3: TGTGCCAGCAGCCCCCATTCAGGACTAGCGGGGGTCCAAGAGACCCAGTACTTC. Residues: CASSPHSGLAGVQETQYF.

The V call is TRBV4-1, the J call TRBJ2-3; weak D call: TRBD2 (7 bases). V was trimmed by 4 bases and J by 2 bases, leaving 19 bases between them. The CDR3 loop spans 17 amino acids. From germline, CDR1 is MGHRA and CDR2 YSYEKL. The CDR3 is CASSPRGGDRYTDTQYF. The CDR3 nucleotides read TGCGCCAGCAGCCCTAGGGGGGGGGACCGATACACAGATACGCAGTATTTT.

This clonotype was picked up many times. CDR3 nucleotides: TGTGCCAGCTCCCCGAGGGAGGCGGGCAATGAGCAGTTCTTC. Protein product: CASSPREAGNEQFF. The J gene is TRBJ2-1, the V gene TRBV18, with D possibly being TRBD2 (6 bases). The CDR3 contains 14 residues. Trimming shortened V by 6 bases and J by 6 bases, and 15 bases separated the two germline ends. The germline V gene has CDR1 KGHSH and CDR2 LQKENI.

This clonotype has at least ten counts. This rearrangement joins TRBV2 to TRBJ2-5; unclear D gene. Germline values: CDR1 SNHLY, CDR2 FYNNEI. The V gene lost 10 bases and the J gene lost 5 bases, with 11 bases spanning the gap. This CDR3 comprises 11 residues. The chain's CDR3 is CATFLGETQYF. The CDR3 nucleotides read TGTGCCACCTTTCTGGGGGAGACCCAGTACTTC.